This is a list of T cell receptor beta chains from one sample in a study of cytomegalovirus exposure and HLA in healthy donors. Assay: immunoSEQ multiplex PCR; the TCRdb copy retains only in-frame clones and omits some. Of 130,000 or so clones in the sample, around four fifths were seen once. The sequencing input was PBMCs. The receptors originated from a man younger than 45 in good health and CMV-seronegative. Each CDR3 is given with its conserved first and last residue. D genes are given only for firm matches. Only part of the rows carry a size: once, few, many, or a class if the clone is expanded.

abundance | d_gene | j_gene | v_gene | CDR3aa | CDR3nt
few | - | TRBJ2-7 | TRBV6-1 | CASRYTGERSYEQYF | TGTGCCAGCAGATACACAGGTGAGAGGTCTTACGAGCAGTACTTC
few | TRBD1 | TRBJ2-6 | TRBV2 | CAGQGKLAGANVLTF | TGTGCCGGACAGGGGAAGTTAGCTGGGGCCAACGTCCTGACTTTC
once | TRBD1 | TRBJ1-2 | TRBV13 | CASREGTGRDYGYTF | TGTGCCAGCAGAGAGGGGACAGGGAGGGACTATGGCTACACCTTC
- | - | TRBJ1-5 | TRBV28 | CATTVSNQPQHF | TGTGCCACCACGGTCAGCAATCAGCCCCAGCATTTT
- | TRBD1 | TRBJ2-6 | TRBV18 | CASSAGQGNSGANVLTF | TGTGCCAGCTCAGCGGGACAGGGGAACTCTGGGGCCAACGTCCTGACTTTC
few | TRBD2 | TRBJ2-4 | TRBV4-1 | CASSQPPGLAENIQYF | TGCGCCAGCAGCCAACCGCCGGGACTAGCGGAAAACATTCAGTACTTC
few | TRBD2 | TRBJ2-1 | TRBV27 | CASSTKRGGLNEQFF | TGTGCCAGCAGTACCAAGCGGGGTGGCTTAAATGAGCAGTTCTTC
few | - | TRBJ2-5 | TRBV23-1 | CASSLARPSGLETQYF | TGCGCCAGCAGTCTAGCCCGCCCTTCGGGATTGGAGACCCAGTACTTC
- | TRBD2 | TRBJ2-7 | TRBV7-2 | CASSYGLAGSYEQYF | TGTGCCAGCAGCTATGGACTAGCGGGGTCCTACGAGCAGTACTTC
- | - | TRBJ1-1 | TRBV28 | CASSLGPPPLAFF | TGTGCCAGCAGTCTGGGCCCTCCCCCCCTAGCTTTCTTT
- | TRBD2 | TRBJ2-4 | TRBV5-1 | CASSPDGTSGTLWF | TGCGCCAGCAGCCCGGACGGGACTAGCGGGACGCTTTGGTTC
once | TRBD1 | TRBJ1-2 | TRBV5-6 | CASSKGQRNLYGYTF | TGTGCCAGCAGCAAGGGACAGCGGAATCTCTATGGCTACACCTTC
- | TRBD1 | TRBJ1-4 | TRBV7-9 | CASSGTGGTGEKLFF | TGTGCCAGCTCCGGGACAGGGGGTACGGGTGAAAAACTGTTTTTT
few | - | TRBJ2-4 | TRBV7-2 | CASSSQVRDIQYF | TGTGCCAGCAGCTCACAGGTCAGGGACATTCAGTACTTC
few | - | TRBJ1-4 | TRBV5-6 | CASSPGTYEKLFF | TGTGCCAGCAGCCCGGGGACTTATGAAAAACTGTTTTTT
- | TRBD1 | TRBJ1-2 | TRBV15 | CATSTSPSPGQGAHGYTF | TGTGCCACCAGCACCTCCCCTTCCCCGGGACAGGGGGCCCATGGCTACACCTTC
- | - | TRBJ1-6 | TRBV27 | CASSTQGDKNSPLHF | TGTGCCAGCAGCACTCAAGGGGACAAAAATTCACCCCTCCACTTT
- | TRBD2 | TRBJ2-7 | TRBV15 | CATSRGYSGSIPYEQYF | TGTGCCACCAGCAGAGGTTATAGCGGGAGTATCCCCTACGAGCAGTACTTC
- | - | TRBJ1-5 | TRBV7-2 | CASSLAPSNQPQHF | TGTGCCAGCAGCTTAGCTCCATCCAATCAGCCCCAGCATTTT
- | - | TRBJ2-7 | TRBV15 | CATSRGGGIPEQYF | TGTGCCACCAGCAGGGGAGGGGGGATCCCCGAGCAGTACTTC
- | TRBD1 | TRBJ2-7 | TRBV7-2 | CASSARTGEEQYF | TGTGCCAGCAGCGCCAGGACAGGGGAAGAGCAGTACTTC
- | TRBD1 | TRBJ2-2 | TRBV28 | CASSSRTGGTGELFF | TGTGCCAGCAGTTCACGGACAGGGGGCACCGGGGAGCTGTTTTTT
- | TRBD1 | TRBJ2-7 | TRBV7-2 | CASSLTGGMDEQYF | TGTGCCAGCAGCTTGACAGGGGGCATGGACGAGCAGTACTTC
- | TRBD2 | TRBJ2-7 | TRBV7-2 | CASRRTSGGASYEQYF | TGTGCCAGCAGGCGTACTAGCGGGGGGGCAAGTTACGAGCAGTACTTC
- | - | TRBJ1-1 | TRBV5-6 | CASSLRRVQVSNTEAFF | TGTGCCAGCAGCTTGCGGCGAGTGCAGGTTTCGAACACTGAAGCTTTCTTT
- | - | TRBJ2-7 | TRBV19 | CASSIRGGSLRF | TGTGCCAGTAGTATAAGGGGGGGCAGCCTGCGCTTC
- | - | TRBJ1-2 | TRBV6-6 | CASSPRGTYGYTF | TGTGCCAGCAGTCCGCGGGGCACCTATGGCTACACCTTC
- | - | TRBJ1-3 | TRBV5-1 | CASSFGVQGNTIYF | TGCGCCAGCAGCTTCGGGGTCCAAGGAAACACCATATATTTT
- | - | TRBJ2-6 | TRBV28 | CASSSGANVLTF | TGTGCCAGCAGTTCAGGGGCCAACGTCCTGACTTTC
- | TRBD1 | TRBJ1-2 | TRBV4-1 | CASSPSDRDNYGYTF | TGCGCCAGCAGCCCCTCGGACAGGGATAACTATGGCTACACCTTC
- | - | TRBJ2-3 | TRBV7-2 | CASSNRDFGTDTQYF | TGTGCCAGCAGCAATCGGGACTTTGGCACAGATACGCAGTATTTT
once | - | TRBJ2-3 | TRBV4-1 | CASSQEVTQYTDTQYF | TGCGCCAGCAGCCAAGAGGTAACGCAGTACACAGATACGCAGTATTTT
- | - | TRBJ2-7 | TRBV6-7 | CASSYSYETVSYEQYF | TGTGCCAGCAGTTACTCGTACGAGACAGTCTCCTACGAGCAGTACTTC
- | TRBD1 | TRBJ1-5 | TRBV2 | CASSARTGSNQPQHF | TGTGCCAGCAGTGCCCGGACAGGGAGCAATCAGCCCCAGCATTTT
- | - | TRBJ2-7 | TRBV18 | CASSPGQGRYEQYF | TGTGCCAGCTCACCAGGGCAGGGGCGGTACGAGCAGTACTTC
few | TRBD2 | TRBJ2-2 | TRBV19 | CASRVWEGNTGELFF | TGTGCCAGTAGGGTCTGGGAGGGCAACACCGGGGAGCTGTTTTTT
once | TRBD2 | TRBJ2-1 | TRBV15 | CATDNGAGGWNEQFF | TGTGCCACCGACAACGGAGCGGGAGGCTGGAATGAGCAGTTCTTC
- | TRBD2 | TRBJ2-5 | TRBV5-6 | CASSFGSGGRKTQYF | TGTGCCAGCAGCTTCGGTAGCGGGGGGCGTAAGACCCAGTACTTC
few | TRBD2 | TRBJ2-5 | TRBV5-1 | CASSLVTSGQETQYF | TGCGCCAGCAGCTTGGTTACTAGCGGACAAGAGACCCAGTACTTC
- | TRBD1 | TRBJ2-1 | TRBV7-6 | CASSLGPGQGRNEQFF | TGTGCCAGCAGCTTAGGCCCGGGACAGGGGCGGAATGAGCAGTTCTTC
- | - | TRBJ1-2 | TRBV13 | CASSQRGQPSNYGYTF | TGTGCCAGCAGCCAACGAGGCCAGCCATCTAACTATGGCTACACCTTC
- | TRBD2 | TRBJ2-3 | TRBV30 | CAWEREVRDPQYF | TGTGCCTGGGAGCGGGAGGTCCGAGATCCGCAGTATTTT
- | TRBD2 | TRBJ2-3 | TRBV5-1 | CASTRDYISSTDTQYF | TGCGCCAGCACCCGGGACTACATATCTAGCACAGATACGCAGTATTTT
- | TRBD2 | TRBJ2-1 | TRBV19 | CASSEPSGSYYNEQFF | TGTGCCAGTAGCGAACCCAGCGGGAGTTACTACAATGAGCAGTTCTTC